The 23 T cell receptor beta chains in this list originate from one sample, sequenced in a study of CD8 T cells in ankylosing spondylitis. Study outcomes and limitations: Within ankylosing spondylitis blood, a TCR beta motif made up of several highly homologous variants appeared to be characteristic.

For these receptors, no antigen is known. TCRdb passed the 5' RACE reads through MiXCR, listing each CDR3 protein once. The sample carries just under 550,000 distinct CDR3 sequences, roughly 13% recorded once. Sequencing was done on a sample of blood, either unsorted or a sorted T cell fraction (not recorded which). The receptors were gathered from a male donor with ankylosing spondylitis.

Only a few counts were recorded for this clonotype. The chain couples TRBV15 to TRBJ2-3, with 9 bases aligning to TRBD2. The J segment lost 6 bases and the V segment lost 0 bases, leaving 7 bases of the junction unmatched. CDR1 and CDR2 (germline): LNHNV, YYDKDF (reference sequence). This CDR3 region has 16 residues. The CDR3 spells CATSRDGLAGTDTQYF. The CDR3 coding sequence is TGTGCCACCAGCAGAGATGGGCTAGCGGGAACGGATACGCAGTATTTT.

Only a few counts were recorded for this clonotype. The V call is TRBV4-1, the J call TRBJ2-3; tentatively, D is TRBD2 (5 bases). In germline, CDR1 is MGHRA, CDR2 YSYEKL. This CDR3 comprises 20 residues. Between the trimmed V and J ends, which lost 0 bases and 6 bases, there was a span of 28 bases. The CDR3 here is CASSQELPGLHFGWSDTQYF. CDR3 coding DNA: TGCGCCAGCAGCCAAGAATTGCCAGGACTCCATTTTGGGTGGTCGGATACGCAGTATTTT.

This clonotype has just a few counts. This chain connects TRBV25-1 to TRBJ2-1; D is perhaps TRBD1 (5 bases). The V gene lost 1 base and the J gene lost 2 bases, with 12 bases spanning the gap. Per the germline V gene, CDR1 is MGHDK and CDR2 is SYGVNS. This CDR3 spans 16 amino acids. Here the CDR3 reads CASSELGVGTYNEQFF. In DNA form, the CDR3 reads TGTGCCAGCAGTGAATTAGGGGTAGGGACCTACAATGAGCAGTTCTTC.

CDR3 sequence (DNA): TGTGCCAGCAGCCAAATACAGGGATACACCGGGGAGCTGTTTTTT. Its translation is CASSQIQGYTGELFF. The chain combines TRBV14 with TRBJ2-2; maybe TRBD1 (6 bases). Germline CDR1 is SGHDN and CDR2 is FVKESK. The V gene lost 2 bases and the J gene lost 3 bases, with 10 bases spanning the gap. CDR3 length equals 15 residues.

This sequence joins TRBV5-6 and TRBJ1-2; tentatively, D is TRBD1 (6 bases). Germline V gene data show CDR1 as SGHDT and CDR2 as YYEEEE. Trimming removed 0 bases from V and 8 bases from J, with 11 bases in between. The CDR3 is made up of 13 amino acids. The CDR3 here is CASSLVGARGYTF. CDR3 DNA sequence: TGTGCCAGCAGCTTGGTGGGGGCGCGAGGCTACACCTTC.

This clonotype turned up a few times. The chain combines TRBV12-3 or TRBV12-4 with TRBJ1-1; the D is unclear. CDR3 length: 16 amino acids. V was shortened by 6 bases and J by 1 base, with 18 bases between the two germline ends. The CDR3 nucleotides are TGTGCCAGCAGCCCTCGTGGGCTGGGAAAGAACACTGAAGCTTTCTTT. This encodes CASSPRGLGKNTEAFF.

The table lists this clonotype with a few counts. The genes are TRBV6-1 and TRBJ1-4, with a possible D match to TRBD1 (5 bases). Germline V gives CDR1 MNHNS, CDR2 SASEGT. The CDR3 covers 15 residues. With 6 bases removed from V and 8 bases from J, the gap between germline ends came to 19 bases. This CDR3 reads CASSQGRGGQEKLFF. The CDR3 nucleotides read TGTGCCAGCAGCCAAGGGAGGGGAGGCCAAGAAAAACTGTTTTTT.

In this sample, this clonotype turned up many times. The rearrangement joins TRBV5-1 to TRBJ2-1, with 7 positions matching TRBD2. There are 13 residues in the CDR3. V shed 2 bases, J shed 7 bases, and the junction held 3 bases outside the gene matches. Germline assignment: CDR1 SGHRS and CDR2 YFSETQ. CDR3 residues: CASSLGGSNEQFF. The CDR3 nucleotides are TGCGCCAGCAGCTTAGGCGGGAGTAATGAGCAGTTCTTC.

The chain carries TRBV20-1 and TRBJ2-3; the D gene is possibly TRBD2 (6 bases). CDR1 and CDR2 (germline): DFQATT, SNEGSKA (reference sequence). This CDR3 has 14 residues. The V and J ends lost 5 bases and 0 bases respectively, with 12 bases between them. CDR3 sequence: CSAGVGTSTDTQYF. The CDR3 DNA is TGCAGTGCTGGGGTTGGGACTAGCACAGATACGCAGTATTTT.

This clonotype was detected only a few times. This chain links TRBV20-1 with TRBJ1-5, with 9 bases matching TRBD1. The V segment lost 6 bases and the J segment 4 bases; nucleotides outside the gene matches: 10. The CDR3 extends over 15 amino acids. The germline CDR1 and CDR2 sequences are DFQATT and SNEGSKA (reference sequence). This CDR3 is CSACGGQGLNQPQHF. DNA for the CDR3: TGCAGTGCATGCGGAGGACAGGGGTTAAATCAGCCCCAGCATTTT.

This clonotype was found a few times. The CDR3: CATSRGLRGTGDNEQFF. The DNA of the CDR3 is TGTGCCACCAGCAGAGGCCTTCGCGGGACAGGGGACAATGAGCAGTTCTTC. This chain uses TRBV15 with TRBJ2-1; 10 nucleotides align to TRBD1. Trimming removed 1 base from V and 5 bases from J; junction bases left unmatched: 8. The germline gives CDR1 LNHNV, CDR2 YYDKDF (reference sequence). CDR3 length: 17 residues.

This clonotype was seen a handful of times. The rearrangement uses TRBV19 and TRBJ1-1; D not certain. The V end lost 5 bases, the J end lost 4 bases, and 11 bases lay between the germline ends. The CDR3 contains 13 residues. Germline values: CDR1 LNHDA, CDR2 SQIVND (reference sequence). For the CDR3, the DNA is TGTGCCAGTAGTCTTACGGCGGTCACTGAAGCTTTCTTT. Translating gives CASSLTAVTEAFF.

This clonotype was detected ten times or more. This chain joins TRBV5-1 and TRBJ2-3, with D possibly matching TRBD1 (7 bases). The length of the CDR3 is 16 residues. V lost 3 bases and J 2 bases, leaving 16 bases between the germline ends. Germline V CDR1 and CDR2: SGHRS, YFSETQ. The CDR3 region is CASSSEGQLHTDTQYF. The CDR3 DNA follows: TGCGCCAGCAGCTCGGAGGGACAGCTTCACACAGATACGCAGTATTTT.

This clonotype was seen more than once but under ten times. The rearrangement uses TRBV24-1 and TRBJ2-2, with D possibly TRBD2 on 5 matching bases. V shed 7 bases and J shed 1 base, with 6 bases lying between them. CDR1 is KGHDR and CDR2 is SFDVKD in the germline V gene. The CDR3 consists of 13 residues. CDR3: CATSGMNTGELFF. CDR3 nucleotides: TGTGCCACCAGCGGGATGAACACCGGGGAGCTGTTTTTT.

This clonotype was counted ten times or more. V usage is TRBV12-3 or TRBV12-4 and J usage is TRBJ2-3, with 10 nucleotides matching TRBD2. J was trimmed by 4 bases and V by 7 bases; bases with no gene match: 5. There are 14 residues in the CDR3. In nucleotides, the CDR3 is TGTGCCAGCACCCCTAGCGGGAGACCAGATACGCAGTATTTT. Protein sequence: CASTPSGRPDTQYF.

In this sample, this clonotype turned up a few times. The chain couples TRBV20-1 to TRBJ1-1, with D perhaps matching TRBD1 (5 bases). Trimming removed 6 bases from V and 0 bases from J, with 11 bases in between. CDR1 is DFQATT, CDR2 SNEGSKA, per germline (reference sequence). This CDR3 spans 13 amino acids. The CDR3 reads CSARGLLNTEAFF. CDR3 DNA sequence: TGCAGTGCGCGGGGACTCCTGAACACTGAAGCTTTCTTT.

The CDR3 nucleotides are TGTGCCAGCCTCTCCCAGCACGACGGGTTGGGGGGCTACACCTTC. Protein sequence: CASLSQHDGLGGYTF. The chain couples TRBV5-6 to TRBJ1-2; D call uncertain. The CDR3 consists of 15 residues. V lost 7 bases to trimming and J lost 8 bases, with 24 bases between them. The V gene's germline CDR1 is SGHDT and CDR2 YYEEEE. The entire variable domain, with the rest obtained from reference TRBV5-6 and TRBJ1-2, is as follows: DAGVTQSPTHLIKTRGQQVTLRCSPKSGHDTVSWYQQALGQGPQFIFQYYEEEERQRGNFPDRFSGHQFPNYSSELNVNALLLGDSALYLCASLSQHDGLGGYTFGSGTRLTVV.

The rearrangement links TRBV15 to TRBJ2-1; 10 nucleotides line up with TRBD1. The germline gives CDR1 LNHNV, CDR2 YYDKDF (reference sequence). V lost 1 base, J lost 5 bases, and 8 bases stayed unmatched. There are 17 residues in the CDR3. CDR3 protein: CATSRVAGDRGHNEQFF. CDR3 nucleotides: TGTGCCACCAGCAGAGTCGCCGGGGACAGGGGCCACAATGAGCAGTTCTTC.

There are a few counts of this clonotype. This chain uses TRBV12-3 or TRBV12-4 with TRBJ2-1; the match to TRBD2 covers 9 bases. The V gene end was trimmed by 2 bases and the J gene end by 7 bases; junction bases not matched to a gene: 9. The CDR3 runs 16 residues. CDR3 region: CASSLKAGGGANEQFF. The CDR3 nucleotides are TGTGCCAGCAGTTTAAAGGCGGGAGGGGGAGCAAATGAGCAGTTCTTC.

The rearrangement joins TRBV20-1 to TRBJ2-5; D not certain. The length of the CDR3 is 11 residues. Trimming pared 6 bases from V and 5 bases from J, leaving 10 bases between. Germline values: CDR1 DFQATT, CDR2 SNEGSKA (reference sequence). This CDR3 is CSARTLETQYF. CDR3 nucleotides: TGCAGTGCCAGGACCCTGGAGACCCAGTACTTC.

This clonotype was observed many times. CDR3 sequence: CASSTGQSSYNEQFF. DNA for the CDR3: TGTGCCAGCAGCACGGGACAAAGCTCCTACAATGAGCAGTTCTTC. The J gene is TRBJ2-1, the V gene TRBV5-4; the D gene is possibly TRBD1 (6 bases). This CDR3 has 15 amino acids. Germline lookup yields CDR1 SGHNT and CDR2 YYREEE (reference sequence). The V gene lost 4 bases and the J gene lost 0 bases, with 11 bases spanning the gap. Based on the CDR3 plus reference TRBV5-4 and TRBJ2-1, the full variable domain is ETGVTQSPTHLIKTRGQQVTLRCSSQSGHNTVSWYQQALGQGPQFIFQYYREEENGRGNFPPRFSGLQFPNYSSELNVNALELDDSALYLCASSTGQSSYNEQFFGPGTRLTVL.

This clonotype was recorded at least ten times. The rearrangement uses TRBV24-1 and TRBJ2-7; D assignment may be TRBD1 or TRBD2 (5 bases each). Per the germline V gene, CDR1 is KGHDR and CDR2 is SFDVKD. CDR3 length equals 13 residues. V dropped 5 bases and J dropped 6 bases, with 13 bases sitting between them. CDR3 DNA: TGTGCCACCAGTGGGGGACCCCGTGGCGAGCAGTACTTC. This encodes CATSGGPRGEQYF.

As concerns this clonotype: One end of the junction varies from germline; a read error may be responsible. J is TRBJ2-5 and V is TRBV29-1, with 9 bases fitting TRBD2. This CDR3 spans 11 amino acids. CDR1 is SQVTM and CDR2 is ANQGSEA in the germline V gene. The CDR3 nucleotides are TGCAGCGTTGGGGCGGGAGGGGTTCGGGACTTC. This sequence encodes CSVGAGGVRDF.